This T cell receptor (beta chain) was sequenced during a study of tumor-infiltrating lymphocytes in primary liver carcinoma. Whole-study context: Sample yields of productive TCRbeta reads, ranging from roughly 3.5 to 7.13 million, were similar across tissue types.

General study findings and limits: Tumor samples exhibited a significantly greater top-250-clone fraction than blood samples (p = 0.039).

The CDR3 spans 13 residues. Germline CDR1 is GTSNPN and CDR2 is SVGIG (reference sequence). Of note for this clonotype: Its antigen is unidentified. One end of the junction is discordant with germline, which a read error may explain.

A primer matching the constant region was used to make TCR beta cDNA from about 500 ng of total RNA. Three rounds of nested multiplex PCR with slightly modified ARM-PCR produced TCR beta libraries. Both of the initial two PCR rounds ran for 10 cycles and employed TRBV1-TRBV30 forward primers alongside a C-beta reverse primer. MiXCR, run by TCRdb on the multiplex PCR reads, gives a single entry per CDR3 protein. The sample holds 75,000 to 90,000 distinct CDR3 sequences, 72% seen once. Without any cell sorting, roughly 20-32 mg of bulk tissue yielded co-extracted RNA and DNA. Each individual tumor supplied samples from five separate regions.

Sample: liver tumor tissue from sampling region 1. This sample's subset: tumor region T1, superior pole. This clonotype was sampled from a man aged 35 to 55 with primary liver carcinoma and hepatitis B virus infection. V gene TRBV30 combines with J gene TRBJ1-2; D ambiguous. The chain's CDR3 is CAWSSGSSYGYTF. For the CDR3, the DNA is TGTGCCTGGAGTTCCGGGAGTAGCTATGGTTACACCTTC. Based on the CDR3 plus reference TRBV30 and TRBJ1-2, the full variable domain is SQTIHQWPATLVQPVGSPLSLECTVEGTSNPNLYWYRQAAGRGLQLLFYSVGIGQISSEVPQNLSASRPQDRQFILSSKKLLLSDSGFYLCAWSSGSSYGYTFGSGTRLTVV.